These T cell receptor beta chains were read from a single sample in a study of blood T cell repertoires in COVID-19. Assay: immunoSEQ multiplex PCR; the TCRdb copy retains only in-frame clones and omits some. The sample includes 150,000 to 200,000 clones, around 81% of them seen just once. The sequenced sample was PBMCs or T cells enriched from blood (not recorded which). The source of these receptors is a man aged 40-50 years who had recovered from COVID-19. CDR3s include the opening cysteine and the closing phenylalanine or tryptophan. D genes are given only for firm matches. Rows may omit the clone size; those that give it use once, few, many or a size class.

>once|TRBJ1-2|TRBV29-1|NA
TGCAGCGTTGGAAAGTCGGGGTCCGGGAACTATGGCTACACCTTC
CSVGKSGSGNYGYTF
>NA|TRBJ1-1|TRBV29-1|NA
TGCAGCGTGGGAGATGCCACTGAAGCTTTCTTT
CSVGDATEAFF
>NA|TRBJ2-5|TRBV5-8|TRBD2
TGTGCCAGCAGCTTGGATGCGGGGGACGGGAAAGAGACCCAGTACTTC
CASSLDAGDGKETQYF
>NA|TRBJ1-1|TRBV6-5|NA
TGTGCCAGCAGTTACTCGACAGTAACTGAAGCTTTCTTT
CASSYSTVTEAFF
>NA|TRBJ1-1|TRBV19|NA
TGTGCCAGTAGTATAGCGGGGATGAACACTGAAGCTTTCTTT
CASSIAGMNTEAFF
>NA|TRBJ2-7|TRBV12-3/TRBV12-4|NA
TGTGCCAGCAGTAAACCAAGGGGCGAGCAGTACTTC
CASSKPRGEQYF
>few|TRBJ2-3|TRBV11-2|NA
TGTGCCAGCAGCCGCTCCTTAGAAACGCAGTATTTT
CASSRSLETQYF
>NA|TRBJ2-5|TRBV7-9|NA
TGTGCCAGTGACAGTATGGAGACCCAGTACTTC
CASDSMETQYF
>once|TRBJ2-3|TRBV3-1/TRBV3-2|NA
TGTGCCAGCAGCCAAGAAGGGAGAGGCGAAATTTCACAGTATTTT
CASSQEGRGEISQYF
>NA|TRBJ2-5|TRBV29-1|NA
TGCGCAATCCCGAGGGGGGGGGAGACCCAGTACTTC
CAIPRGGETQYF
>NA|TRBJ2-1|TRBV6-1|NA
TGTGCCAGCAGTGAAGGGGGGCTGCCCTCCTACAATGAGCAGTTCTTC
CASSEGGLPSYNEQFF
>NA|TRBJ1-2|TRBV9|TRBD1
TGTGCCAGCAGGGGCCGGGACAGCACAGAAGGGGCTAACTATGGCTACACCTTC
CASRGRDSTEGANYGYTF
>many|TRBJ2-1|TRBV3-1/TRBV3-2|NA
TGTGCCAGCAGCCAGAGTGGGGCTTGGGGTTACAATGAGCAGTTCTTC
CASSQSGAWGYNEQFF
>NA|TRBJ2-1|TRBV5-5|NA
TGTGCCAGCAGCGCCGACCCAATAGCCCCGTTCTTC
CASSADPIAPFF
>NA|TRBJ2-5|TRBV3-1/TRBV3-2|NA
TGTGCCAGCAGCCCCTCCGGGGTGGGAGAGACCCAGTACTTC
CASSPSGVGETQYF
>NA|TRBJ1-6|TRBV4-1|NA
TGCGCCAGCAGCCAAGGTGGCACTAATTCACCCCTCCACTTT
CASSQGGTNSPLHF
>NA|TRBJ1-1|TRBV7-2|TRBD1
TGTGCCAGCATCTCGTCGGGACAGAGGAACACTGAAGCTTTCTTT
CASISSGQRNTEAFF
>NA|TRBJ1-4|TRBV13|NA
TGTGCCAGCAGCTTAGTCAGGGGCGAGGAAAAACTGTTTTTT
CASSLVRGEEKLFF
>many|TRBJ2-1|TRBV10-1|NA
TGCGCCAGCAGTGAGTTGCGGATCAGTGAGCAGTTCTTC
CASSELRISEQFF
>NA|TRBJ1-2|TRBV5-1|NA
TGCGCCAGCAGCTTGGCCAATAGGGGGTTGGATGGCTACACCTTC
CASSLANRGLDGYTF
>NA|TRBJ2-3|TRBV13|TRBD2
TGTGCCAGCAGCTTAGGGGCTAGCGGGGGGAACACAGATACGCAGTATTTT
CASSLGASGGNTDTQYF
>NA|TRBJ1-1|TRBV19|NA
TGTGCCAGTAGTAGGGGATCGGACAGAACTGAAGCTTTCTTT
CASSRGSDRTEAFF
>NA|TRBJ2-2|TRBV7-3|TRBD1
TGTGCCAGCAGCCGGGACAGTAACACCGGGGAGCTGTTTTTT
CASSRDSNTGELFF
>NA|TRBJ2-5|TRBV3-1/TRBV3-2|NA
TGTGCCAGCAGCCCGGGAGAAGCAGTCGAGTACTTC
CASSPGEAVEYF
>NA|TRBJ2-7|TRBV3-1/TRBV3-2|TRBD1
TGTGCCAGCAGCCCCGGGGGACAGGGGCAGTACTTC
CASSPGGQGQYF
>NA|TRBJ1-2|TRBV6-5|TRBD1
TGTGCCAGCAGGCAGGGACAGGGGGGGGCTTATGGCTACACCTTC
CASRQGQGGAYGYTF
>once|TRBJ1-1|TRBV25-1|NA
TGTGCCAGCAGTGAGCGGGACGGGGGGAACCGGAACACTGAAGCTTTCTTT
CASSERDGGNRNTEAFF
>NA|TRBJ2-2|TRBV24-1|NA
TGTGCCACCAGCGGGGATCACGGGGAGCTGTTTTTT
CATSGDHGELFF
>NA|TRBJ2-3|TRBV30|NA
TGTGCCTGGAGTGGAGGCACAGATACGCAGTATTTT
CAWSGGTDTQYF
>few|TRBJ2-3|TRBV4-1|TRBD2
TGCGCCAGCAGCCGAGCGTTACTAGCGGGGTTCACAGATACGCAGTATTTT
CASSRALLAGFTDTQYF
>NA|TRBJ2-2|TRBV6-1|TRBD2
TGTGCCAGCAGTGACAGGACTAGAGTTAACACCGGGGAGCTGTTTTTT
CASSDRTRVNTGELFF
>NA|TRBJ1-2|TRBV4-2|NA
TGTGCCAGCAGCCAAGATCGGGGCTACACCTTC
CASSQDRGYTF
>NA|TRBJ1-1|TRBV20-1|NA
TGCAGTGCTAGTCTCTTCACTGAAGCTTTCTTT
CSASLFTEAFF
>few|TRBJ1-4|TRBV18|NA
TGTGCCAGCTCACCCCCGGGAAATAGTAATGAAAAACTGTTTTTT
CASSPPGNSNEKLFF
>NA|TRBJ2-2|TRBV11-3|TRBD2
TGTGCCAGCAGCGAGGGAGGGAGGGCGACCGGGGAGCTGTTTTTT
CASSEGGRATGELFF
>once|TRBJ2-1|TRBV12-5|TRBD2
TGTGCTAGTGGTTACTCTACGGCGGGGGGGTACAATGAGCAGTTCTTC
CASGYSTAGGYNEQFF
>NA|TRBJ2-6|TRBV6-1|NA
TGTGCCAGCAGTGGGAGTTTTTTTCTTTCTGGGGCCAACGTCCTGACTTTC
CASSGSFFLSGANVLTF